This T cell receptor beta chain was sequenced during a study of blood T cell repertoires in COVID-19. The overall study: Acute and convalescent COVID-19 specimens originated in the United States, Italy and Spain. Nucleic acid was either cDNA or gDNA, and it came from T cells, B-cell-depleted T cells, or PBMCs.

The ends lost 0 bases at V and 7 bases at J; junction bases unmatched: 7. CDR3 length: 17 residues. Germline-derived CDR1 and CDR2 are LGHDT and YNNKEL (reference sequence). Under the authors' procedure: The assay estimated nucleated cells by amplifying reference gene primers. The repertoire was sequenced with immunoSEQ multiplex PCR; TCRdb's copy has only in-frame clones and lacks some. The V and J calls and the clone size are those of that table, but D and trimming were determined from the DNA. The repertoire has more than 200,000 clones, roughly nine tenths of them found once; the top ten carry around 3.3%.

The chain links TRBV3-1 (or the pseudogene TRBV3-2) to TRBJ1-5; 12 positions agree with TRBD1. The TCR was taken from a man aged 18-30 years with active or convalescent COVID-19. Material: peripheral blood. Here the CDR3 reads CASSQDLGQGAKQPQHF. The CDR3 DNA reads TGTGCCAGCAGCCAAGATCTGGGACAGGGGGCAAAACAGCCCCAGCATTTT.